These 9 T cell receptor beta chains share one sample of origin, sequenced in a study of blood T cell repertoires in COVID-19. The method was immunoSEQ multiplex PCR; TCRdb's version includes in-frame clones alone and lacks a portion of them. This sample has 210,000 or so clones, with 78% found just once. The specimen was peripheral blood. The receptor set was obtained from a woman of 80 years or more with active or convalescent COVID-19.

This sequence joins TRBV5-6 and TRBJ2-7, with D perhaps TRBD1 (5 bases). Germline lookup yields CDR1 SGHDT and CDR2 YYEEEE. The CDR3 spans 14 residues. V lost 0 bases, J lost 7 bases, and 14 bases lay in between. The CDR3 DNA reads as TGTGCCAGCAGCTTGGGGACATACCAGAGTGAGCAGTACTTC. This translates into CASSLGTYQSEQYF.

The chain has TRBV3-1 (or the pseudogene TRBV3-2) and TRBJ2-5; 10 nucleotides match TRBD1. V gave up 5 bases and J gave up 5 bases; unmatched junction bases: 8. Per germline, CDR1 LGHDT and CDR2 YNNKEL (reference sequence). This CDR3 contains 15 residues. The chain's CDR3 is CASSRTGTGVETQYF. As DNA, the CDR3 is TGTGCCAGCAGCAGAACCGGGACAGGGGTGGAGACCCAGTACTTC.

The chain couples TRBV7-9 to TRBJ1-2; D might be TRBD1 (5 bases). The germline CDR1 and CDR2 sequences are SEHNR and FQNEAQ (reference sequence). CDR3 length equals 13 residues. Trimming cost V 5 bases and J 2 bases, with 9 bases left between them. The CDR3 protein is CASSPTENYGYTF. CDR3 bases: TGTGCCAGCAGCCCGACAGAGAACTATGGCTACACCTTC.

This clone was counted a single time. The V call is TRBV7-6, the J call TRBJ2-3; the match to TRBD1 covers 10 bases. Germline lookup yields CDR1 SGHVS and CDR2 FNYEAQ. The CDR3 sequence is 16 residues long. V shed 4 bases and J 5 bases; nucleotides not matched to a gene: 9. CDR3 protein: CASSSTGTGARDTQYF. CDR3 sequence (DNA): TGTGCCAGCAGCTCAACCGGGACAGGGGCGAGAGATACGCAGTATTTT.

This clone has a count of ten or more. The V and J genes are TRBV5-5 and TRBJ1-5; D gene uncertain. V was trimmed by 2 bases and J by 0 bases, leaving 6 bases between them. The germline V gene has CDR1 SGHKS and CDR2 YYEKEE (reference sequence). CDR3 length equals 14 residues. CDR3 sequence: CASSFTDSNQPQHF. The CDR3 DNA follows: TGTGCCAGCAGCTTTACTGATAGCAATCAGCCCCAGCATTTT.

This clone was seen a single time. The chain employs TRBV5-1 and TRBJ2-3; TRBD2 matches at 8 bases. The CDR3 contains 16 residues. Germline trimming cut 0 bases from V and 0 bases from J; bases unmatched to any gene: 3. Per germline, CDR1 SGHRS and CDR2 YFSETQ. The CDR3 region is CASSLGAGGSTDTQYF. The CDR3 DNA follows: TGCGCCAGCAGCTTGGGCGCGGGGGGCAGCACAGATACGCAGTATTTT.

The CDR3, as DNA: TGTGCCAGCAGCGGAGCCAACATTCAGTACTTC. This sequence encodes CASSGANIQYF. V and J are TRBV2 and TRBJ2-4; D is undetermined. The CDR3 loop spans 11 amino acids. Germline loops: CDR1 SNHLY, CDR2 FYNNEI. V was shortened by 6 bases and J by 7 bases, with 7 bases between the two germline ends.

The gene calls are TRBV15 and TRBJ2-6; TRBD1 aligns across 7 bases. The V and J ends lost 1 base and 0 bases, in that order; junction bases with no gene match: 6. Germline V gene lookup returns CDR1 LNHNV and CDR2 YYDKDF (reference sequence). The CDR3 length is 18 residues. DNA for the CDR3: TGTGCCACCAGCAGAGGGGGGACAGCCATCTCTGGGGCCAACGTCCTGACTTTC. Translation gives CATSRGGTAISGANVLTF.

The genes are TRBV7-2 and TRBJ1-1; D unclear. V lost 5 bases to trimming and J lost 3 bases, with 13 bases between them. The CDR3 has 14 amino acids. Germline assignment: CDR1 SGHTA and CDR2 FQGNSA. CDR3 in DNA: TGTGCCAGCAGCGCATCCCGGGAGCACACTGAAGCTTTCTTT. It specifies CASSASREHTEAFF.